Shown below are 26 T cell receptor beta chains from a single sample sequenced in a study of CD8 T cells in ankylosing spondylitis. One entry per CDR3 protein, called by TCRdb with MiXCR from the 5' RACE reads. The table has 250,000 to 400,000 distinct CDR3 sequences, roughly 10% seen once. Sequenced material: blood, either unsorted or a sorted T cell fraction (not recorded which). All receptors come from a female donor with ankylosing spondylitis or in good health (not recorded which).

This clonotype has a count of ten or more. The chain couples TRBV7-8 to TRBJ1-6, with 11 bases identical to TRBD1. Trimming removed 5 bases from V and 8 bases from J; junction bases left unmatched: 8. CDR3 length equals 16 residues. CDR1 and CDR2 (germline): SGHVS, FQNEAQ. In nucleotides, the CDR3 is TGTGCCAGCAGCCCCCCGCGGGGACAGGGGGATTCACCCCTCCACTTT. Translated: CASSPPRGQGDSPLHF. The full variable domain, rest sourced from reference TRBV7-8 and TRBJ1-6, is GAGVSQSPRYKVAKRGQDVALRCDPISGHVSLFWYQQALGQGPEFLTYFQNEAQLDKSGLPSDRFFAERPEGSVSTLKIQRTQQEDSAVYLCASSPPRGQGDSPLHFGNGTRLTVT.

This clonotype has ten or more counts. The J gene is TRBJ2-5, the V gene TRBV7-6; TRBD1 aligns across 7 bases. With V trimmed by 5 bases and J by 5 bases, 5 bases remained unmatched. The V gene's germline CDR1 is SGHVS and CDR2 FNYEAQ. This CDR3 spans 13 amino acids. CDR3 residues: CASSTETGETQYF. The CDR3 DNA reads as TGTGCCAGCAGCACCGAGACAGGGGAGACCCAGTACTTC.

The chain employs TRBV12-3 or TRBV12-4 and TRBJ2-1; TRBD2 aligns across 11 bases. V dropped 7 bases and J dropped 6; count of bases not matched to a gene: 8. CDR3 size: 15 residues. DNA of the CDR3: TGTGCCAGCACTACCGGACTAGCGGGTCTCAATGAGCAGTTCTTC. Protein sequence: CASTTGLAGLNEQFF.

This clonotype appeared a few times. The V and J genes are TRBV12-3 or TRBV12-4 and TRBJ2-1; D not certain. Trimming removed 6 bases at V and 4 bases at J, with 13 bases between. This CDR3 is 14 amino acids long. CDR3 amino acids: CASSRQFQYNEQFF. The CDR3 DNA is TGTGCCAGCAGCCGGCAGTTTCAGTACAATGAGCAGTTCTTC.

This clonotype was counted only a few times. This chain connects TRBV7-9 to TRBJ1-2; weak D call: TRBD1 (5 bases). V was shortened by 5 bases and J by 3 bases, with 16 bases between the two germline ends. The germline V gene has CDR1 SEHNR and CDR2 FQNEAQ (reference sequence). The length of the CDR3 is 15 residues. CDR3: CASSILGRGDYGYTF. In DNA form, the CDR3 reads TGTGCCAGCAGCATCCTGGGGAGAGGGGACTATGGCTACACCTTC.

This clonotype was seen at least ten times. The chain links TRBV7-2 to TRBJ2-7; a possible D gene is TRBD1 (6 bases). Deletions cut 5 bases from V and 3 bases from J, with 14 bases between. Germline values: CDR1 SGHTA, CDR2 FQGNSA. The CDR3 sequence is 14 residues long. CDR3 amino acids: CASSHRDKHYEQYF. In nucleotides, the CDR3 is TGTGCCAGCAGCCACCGGGACAAGCACTACGAGCAGTACTTC.

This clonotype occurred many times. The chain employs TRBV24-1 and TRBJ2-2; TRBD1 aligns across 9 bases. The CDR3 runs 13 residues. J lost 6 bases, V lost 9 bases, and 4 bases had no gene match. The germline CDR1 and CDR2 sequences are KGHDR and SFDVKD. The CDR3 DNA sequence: TGTGCCACCGGGACAGGGAAGGCCGGGGAGCTGTTTTTT. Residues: CATGTGKAGELFF.

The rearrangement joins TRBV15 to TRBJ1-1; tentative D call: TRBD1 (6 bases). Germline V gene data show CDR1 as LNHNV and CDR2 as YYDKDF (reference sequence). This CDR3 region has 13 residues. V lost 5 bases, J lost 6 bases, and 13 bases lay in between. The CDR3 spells CATSGRGEAEAFF. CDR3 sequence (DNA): TGTGCCACCAGCGGAAGGGGGGAAGCTGAAGCTTTCTTT.

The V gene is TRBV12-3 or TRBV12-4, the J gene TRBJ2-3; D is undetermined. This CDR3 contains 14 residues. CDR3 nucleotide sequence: TGTGCTAGTACCGTGGGCGGAAGCACAGATACGCAGTATTTT. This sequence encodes CASTVGGSTDTQYF.

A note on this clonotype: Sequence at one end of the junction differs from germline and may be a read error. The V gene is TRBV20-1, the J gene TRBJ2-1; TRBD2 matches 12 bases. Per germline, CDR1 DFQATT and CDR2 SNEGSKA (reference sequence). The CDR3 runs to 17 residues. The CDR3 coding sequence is TGCTGTGCTAGAGATTCGGCTAGCGGGGGGGTAGAAGCTATGCAGTTCTTC. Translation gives CCARDSASGGVEAMQFF.

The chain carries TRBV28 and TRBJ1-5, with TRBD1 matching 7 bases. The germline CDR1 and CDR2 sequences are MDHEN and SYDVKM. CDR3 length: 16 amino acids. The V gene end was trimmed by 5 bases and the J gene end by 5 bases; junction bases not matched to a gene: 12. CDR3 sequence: CASSPPLYRGDQPQHF. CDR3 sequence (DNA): TGTGCCAGCAGTCCGCCTTTATACAGGGGTGATCAGCCCCAGCATTTT.

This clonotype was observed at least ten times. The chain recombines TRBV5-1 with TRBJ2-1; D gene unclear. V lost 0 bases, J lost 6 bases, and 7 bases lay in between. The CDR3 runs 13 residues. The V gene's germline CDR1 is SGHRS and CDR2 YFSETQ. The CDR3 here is CASSLGRLNEQFF. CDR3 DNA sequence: TGCGCCAGCAGCTTGGGACGCCTCAATGAGCAGTTCTTC.

CDR3 nucleotides: TGTGCCAGCACCGCCGCGGGGCTAAGAGAAAAACTGTTTTTT. This translates into CASTAAGLREKLFF. The chain carries TRBV12-3 or TRBV12-4 and TRBJ1-4; possible D gene TRBD1, 5 bases. The V end lost 7 bases, the J end lost 8 bases, and 17 bases lay between the germline ends. The CDR3 runs to 14 residues.

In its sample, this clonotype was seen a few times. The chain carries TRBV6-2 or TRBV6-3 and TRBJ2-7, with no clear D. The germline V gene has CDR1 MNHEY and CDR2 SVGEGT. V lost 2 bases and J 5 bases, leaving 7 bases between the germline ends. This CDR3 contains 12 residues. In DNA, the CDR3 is TGTGCCAGCAGTTACGGGCAGGACGAGCAGTACTTC. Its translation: CASSYGQDEQYF.

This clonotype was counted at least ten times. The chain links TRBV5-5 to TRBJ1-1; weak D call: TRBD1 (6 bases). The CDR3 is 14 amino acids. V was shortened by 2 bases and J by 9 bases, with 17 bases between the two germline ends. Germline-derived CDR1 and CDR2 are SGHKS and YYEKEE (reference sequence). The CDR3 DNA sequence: TGTGCCAGCAGCTTAAAACAGGGCGGAGAACAAGCTTTCTTT. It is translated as CASSLKQGGEQAFF.

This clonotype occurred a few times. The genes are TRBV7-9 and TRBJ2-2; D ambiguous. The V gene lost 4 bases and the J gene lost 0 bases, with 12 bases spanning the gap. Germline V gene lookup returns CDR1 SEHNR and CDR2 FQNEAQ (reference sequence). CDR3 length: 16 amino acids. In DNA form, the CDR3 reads TGTGCCAGCAGCTCACACAAAGGCGCGAACACCGGGGAGCTGTTTTTT. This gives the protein CASSSHKGANTGELFF.

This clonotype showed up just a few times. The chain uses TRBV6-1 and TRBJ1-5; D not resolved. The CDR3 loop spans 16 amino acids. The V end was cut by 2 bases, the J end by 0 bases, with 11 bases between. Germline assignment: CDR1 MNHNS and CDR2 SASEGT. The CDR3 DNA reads TGTGCCAGCAGTGAAAGGATACATTATAGCAATCAGCCCCAGCATTTT. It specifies CASSERIHYSNQPQHF.

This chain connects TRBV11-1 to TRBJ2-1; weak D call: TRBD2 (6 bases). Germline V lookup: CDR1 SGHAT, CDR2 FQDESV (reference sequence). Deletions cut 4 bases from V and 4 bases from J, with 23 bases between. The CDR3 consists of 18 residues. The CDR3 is CASSSPPRERALYNEQFF. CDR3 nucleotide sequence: TGTGCCAGCAGCTCCCCGCCCAGGGAGCGGGCGCTTTACAATGAGCAGTTCTTC.

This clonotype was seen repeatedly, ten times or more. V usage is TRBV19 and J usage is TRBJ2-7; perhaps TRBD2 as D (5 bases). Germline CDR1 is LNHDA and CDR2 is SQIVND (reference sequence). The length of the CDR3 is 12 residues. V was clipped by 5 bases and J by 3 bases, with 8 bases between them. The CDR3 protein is CASSGGRYEQYF. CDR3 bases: TGTGCCAGTAGTGGAGGACGCTACGAGCAGTACTTC.

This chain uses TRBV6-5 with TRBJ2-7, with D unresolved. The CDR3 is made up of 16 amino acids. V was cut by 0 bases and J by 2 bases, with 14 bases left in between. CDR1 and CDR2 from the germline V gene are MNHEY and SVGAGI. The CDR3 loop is CASSYSQYGQAYEQYF. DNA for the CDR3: TGTGCCAGCAGTTACTCGCAATATGGTCAGGCCTACGAGCAGTACTTC.

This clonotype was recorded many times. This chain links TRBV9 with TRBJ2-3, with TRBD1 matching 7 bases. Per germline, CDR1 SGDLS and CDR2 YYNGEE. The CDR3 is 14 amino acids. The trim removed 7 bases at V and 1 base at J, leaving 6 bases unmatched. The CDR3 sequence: CASGLGGGTDTQYF. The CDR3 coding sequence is TGTGCCAGCGGCCTAGGGGGCGGCACAGATACGCAGTATTTT.

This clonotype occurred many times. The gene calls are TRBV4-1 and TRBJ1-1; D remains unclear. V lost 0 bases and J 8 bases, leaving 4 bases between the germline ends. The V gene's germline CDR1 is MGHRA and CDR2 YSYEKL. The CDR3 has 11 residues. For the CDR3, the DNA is TGCGCCAGCAGCCAAGACAGAGAAGCTTTCTTT. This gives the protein CASSQDREAFF.

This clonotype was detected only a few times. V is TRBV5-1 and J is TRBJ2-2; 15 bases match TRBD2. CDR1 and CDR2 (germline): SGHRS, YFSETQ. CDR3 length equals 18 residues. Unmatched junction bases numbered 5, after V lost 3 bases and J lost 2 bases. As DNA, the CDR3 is TGCGCCAGCAGCTCGGGACTAGCGGGGGGATCCAACACCGGGGAGCTGTTTTTT. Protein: CASSSGLAGGSNTGELFF.

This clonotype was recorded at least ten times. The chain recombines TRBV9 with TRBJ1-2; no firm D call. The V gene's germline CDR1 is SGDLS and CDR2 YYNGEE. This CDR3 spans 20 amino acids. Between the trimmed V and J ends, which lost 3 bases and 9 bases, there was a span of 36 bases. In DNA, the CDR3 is TGTGCCAGCAGCGGACACGTAGCCCTCCAGGCCCCTAATTTGAACCCAAGCTACACCTTC. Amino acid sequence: CASSGHVALQAPNLNPSYTF.

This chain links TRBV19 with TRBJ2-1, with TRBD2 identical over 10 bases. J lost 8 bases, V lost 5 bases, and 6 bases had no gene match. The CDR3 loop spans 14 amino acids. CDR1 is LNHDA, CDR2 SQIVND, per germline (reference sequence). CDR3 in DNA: TGTGCCAGTAGTCCGGGACTAGCGAGCGATGAGCAGTTCTTC. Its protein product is CASSPGLASDEQFF.

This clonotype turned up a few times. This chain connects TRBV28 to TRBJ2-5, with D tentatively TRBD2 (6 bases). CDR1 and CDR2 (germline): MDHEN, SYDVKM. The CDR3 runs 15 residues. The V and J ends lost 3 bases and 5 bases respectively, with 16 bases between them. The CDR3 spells CASSFYRDLRETQYF. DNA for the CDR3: TGTGCCAGCAGTTTTTATCGGGACTTGCGGGAGACCCAGTACTTC.